This TCR beta chain stems from a study of T cells after yellow fever vaccination. Via MiXCR, TCRdb re-called the 5' RACE reads, giving one row per CDR3 protein. This sample has under 250,000 distinct CDR3 sequences, with around 3.1% found just once. Trimming left V 3 bases short and J 1 base short, with 9 bases between. CDR3 size: 13 residues. Germline lookup yields CDR1 DFQATT and CDR2 SNEGSKA (reference sequence). Sequences were derived from CD4+ T cells sorted from PBMCs, sampled 10 days after the yellow fever booster vaccination. This sequence originates from a young man who received the YFV17D yellow fever vaccine. The chain recombines TRBV20-1 with TRBJ2-5; the D is unclear. The CDR3 here is CSASWLPQETQYF. In DNA, the CDR3 is TGCAGTGCTAGTTGGCTACCCCAAGAGACCCAGTACTTC.